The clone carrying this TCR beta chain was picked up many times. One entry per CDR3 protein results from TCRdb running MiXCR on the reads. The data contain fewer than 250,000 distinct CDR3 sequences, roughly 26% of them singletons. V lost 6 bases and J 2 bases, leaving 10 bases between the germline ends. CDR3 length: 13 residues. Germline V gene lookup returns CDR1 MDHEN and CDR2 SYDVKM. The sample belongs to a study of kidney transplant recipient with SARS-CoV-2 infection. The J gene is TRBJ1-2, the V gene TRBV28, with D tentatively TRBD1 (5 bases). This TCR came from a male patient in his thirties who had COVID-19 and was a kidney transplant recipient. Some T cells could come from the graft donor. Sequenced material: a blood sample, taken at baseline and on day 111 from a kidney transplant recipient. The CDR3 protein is CASSLTGNYGYTF. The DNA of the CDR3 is TGTGCCAGCAGCTTAACAGGAAACTATGGCTACACCTTC.